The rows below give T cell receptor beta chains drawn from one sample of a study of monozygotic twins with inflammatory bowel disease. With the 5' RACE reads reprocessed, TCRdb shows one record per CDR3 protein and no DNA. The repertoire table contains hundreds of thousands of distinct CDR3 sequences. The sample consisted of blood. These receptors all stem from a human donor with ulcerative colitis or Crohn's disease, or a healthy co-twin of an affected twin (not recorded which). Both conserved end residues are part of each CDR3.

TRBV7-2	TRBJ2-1	CASSDRGQGEQFF
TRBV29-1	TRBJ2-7	CSVGAGGPYEQYF
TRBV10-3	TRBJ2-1	CAVGDNYNEQFF
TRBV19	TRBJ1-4	CASSIGKVNEKLFF
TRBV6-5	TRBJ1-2	CASSYRYSGTGGFHYGYTF
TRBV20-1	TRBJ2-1	CSAQKGDNEQFF
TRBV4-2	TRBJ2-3	CASSQDYEVVVTDTQYF
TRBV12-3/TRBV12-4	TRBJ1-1	CASSLGHTNIMTFF
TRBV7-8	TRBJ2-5	CASSLVQTQETQYF
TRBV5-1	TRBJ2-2	CASSLNPNTGELFF
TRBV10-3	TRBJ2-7	CAINGQGATYEQYF
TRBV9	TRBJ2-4	CASSVREGGIQYF
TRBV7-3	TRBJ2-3	CASSLTRGDTQYF
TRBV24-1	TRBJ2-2	CATSGPTANTGELFF
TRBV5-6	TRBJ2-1	CASSLGRRYNEQFF
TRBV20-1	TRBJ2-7	CSATRAGTGKGEQYF
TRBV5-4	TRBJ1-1	CASSPEEFWNTEAFF
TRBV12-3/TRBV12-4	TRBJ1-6	CASSLVGGNSPLHF
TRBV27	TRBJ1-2	CASSGHRGDYGYTF
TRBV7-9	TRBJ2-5	CASSLLGASQETQYF
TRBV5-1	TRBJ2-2	CASSHGDFTGELFF
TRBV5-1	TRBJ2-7	CASSISTGATYEQYF
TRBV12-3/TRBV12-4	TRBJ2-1	CASRTITSGAGSYNEQFF
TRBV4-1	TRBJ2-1	CASSQDASNNEQFF
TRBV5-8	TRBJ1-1	CASSLDQQEDTEAFF
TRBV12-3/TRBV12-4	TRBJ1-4	CASSRPSGLGEKLFF
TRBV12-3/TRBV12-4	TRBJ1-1	CASRARTNEAFF
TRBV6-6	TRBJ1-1	CASRYGQGVTEAFF
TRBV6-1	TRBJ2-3	CASSVLTDTQYF
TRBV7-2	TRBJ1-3	CASRLGTGTGNTIYF
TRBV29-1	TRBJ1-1	CSVRDRLNTEAFF
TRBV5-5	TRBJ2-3	CASSLMAGAWADTQYF
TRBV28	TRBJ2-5	CASSKGLAGEETQYF
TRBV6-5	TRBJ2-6	CASSYAVTGVFAGANVLTF
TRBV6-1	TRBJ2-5	CASKSQGGSETQYF